This record looks at one T cell receptor (beta chain) sequence and its context. The antigen is undetermined. The source of the sample is a study of cytomegalovirus exposure and HLA in healthy donors. Study results and limitations: Previous analysis showed most TCR beta V segments were productive about 90% or about 30% of the time.

The PCR made use of 60 Vbeta and 13 Jbeta primers. TCRdb keeps only in-frame clones here, not all; method: immunoSEQ multiplex PCR. The data show some 120,000 clones, about 80% seen once. The sequence came from a woman aged 45-59 years in good health and CMV-seropositive. Sequencing was carried out using PBMCs.

The CDR3 here is CASSWGPGTDSYEQYF. For the CDR3, the DNA is TGCGCCAGCAGCTGGGGCCCCGGGACAGACTCCTACGAGCAGTACTTC. J is TRBJ2-7 and V is TRBV5-1, with 7 bases lining up with TRBD1. The J segment lost 0 bases and the V segment lost 3 bases, leaving 9 bases of the junction unmatched. The CDR3 spans 16 residues. Germline V gene sequence: CDR1 SGHRS, CDR2 YFSETQ.